This is a list of T cell receptor beta chains from one sample in a study of Ad26.COV2.S vaccination and SARS-CoV-2 variants. The protocol was immunoSEQ multiplex PCR, while the TCRdb copy is restricted to in-frame clones and leaves out a portion. The table has under 550,000 clones, about nine tenths seen once. Specimen: peripheral blood, collected in a trial of Ad26.COV2.S vaccine versus placebo. Every receptor here comes from a person aged 18-60 years who received the Ad26.COV2.S COVID-19 vaccine or a placebo. The CDR3 runs from the conserved cysteine through the conserved F or W. Fields, in order: V gene, clone size, D gene, J gene, CDR3 protein, CDR3 DNA. The D gene is left open where the match is weak. Clone size is not always given. Where it is, it says once, few, many or a class for expanded clones.

v_call: TRBV27; clone_size: -; d_call: -; j_call: TRBJ2-3; cdr3_aa: CASSLSGEDTQYF; cdr3_nt: TGTGCCAGCAGTTTATCGGGGGAAGATACGCAGTATTTT
v_call: TRBV5-1; clone_size: -; d_call: TRBD2; j_call: TRBJ2-5; cdr3_aa: CASSRTSGRSETQYF; cdr3_nt: TGCGCCAGCAGCCGGACTAGCGGGAGAAGTGAGACCCAGTACTTC
v_call: TRBV16; clone_size: -; d_call: -; j_call: TRBJ1-2; cdr3_aa: CASSHRWDYGYTF; cdr3_nt: TGTGCCAGCAGTCATAGGTGGGACTATGGCTACACCTTC
v_call: TRBV27; clone_size: -; d_call: TRBD1; j_call: TRBJ1-1; cdr3_aa: CASSFAGTGVYQAFF; cdr3_nt: TGTGCCAGCAGTTTCGCCGGGACAGGGGTTTATCAAGCTTTCTTT
v_call: TRBV5-1; clone_size: -; d_call: TRBD2; j_call: TRBJ2-7; cdr3_aa: CASSPIGTSGTYEQYF; cdr3_nt: TGCGCCAGCAGCCCTATCGGGACTAGCGGGACCTACGAGCAGTACTTC
v_call: TRBV5-6; clone_size: -; d_call: TRBD1; j_call: TRBJ1-1; cdr3_aa: CASSLFDREGTEAFF; cdr3_nt: TGTGCCAGCAGCTTGTTCGACAGGGAGGGCACTGAAGCTTTCTTT
v_call: TRBV30; clone_size: -; d_call: TRBD1; j_call: TRBJ1-2; cdr3_aa: CAWSLRGRQGYTF; cdr3_nt: TGTGCCTGGAGCCTCAGGGGGCGTCAAGGCTACACCTTC
v_call: TRBV30; clone_size: -; d_call: TRBD2; j_call: TRBJ2-1; cdr3_aa: CAWSVAGDEQFF; cdr3_nt: TGTGCCTGGAGTGTAGCGGGGGATGAGCAGTTCTTC
v_call: TRBV3-1/TRBV3-2; clone_size: -; d_call: -; j_call: TRBJ1-2; cdr3_aa: CASSPMGRDVYGYTF; cdr3_nt: TGTGCCAGCAGCCCGATGGGACGGGATGTATATGGCTACACCTTC
v_call: TRBV27; clone_size: -; d_call: -; j_call: TRBJ1-1; cdr3_aa: CASSFRFSTYLNTEAFF; cdr3_nt: TGTGCCAGCAGTTTTCGTTTCTCGACGTATTTGAACACTGAAGCTTTCTTT
v_call: TRBV7-3; clone_size: -; d_call: -; j_call: TRBJ2-1; cdr3_aa: CASSRERGHNEQFF; cdr3_nt: TGTGCCAGCAGCCGAGAACGAGGACACAATGAGCAGTTCTTC
v_call: TRBV29-1; clone_size: -; d_call: TRBD2; j_call: TRBJ2-2; cdr3_aa: CSVGLAANTGELFF; cdr3_nt: TGCAGCGTAGGTCTAGCGGCTAACACCGGGGAGCTGTTTTTT
v_call: TRBV7-8; clone_size: few; d_call: TRBD1; j_call: TRBJ2-4; cdr3_aa: CASSFYRGNIQYF; cdr3_nt: TGTGCCAGCAGCTTCTACAGGGGAAACATTCAGTACTTC
v_call: TRBV18; clone_size: -; d_call: -; j_call: TRBJ2-1; cdr3_aa: CASTNSWDEQFF; cdr3_nt: TGTGCCAGCACTAATAGCTGGGATGAGCAGTTCTTC
v_call: TRBV7-9; clone_size: -; d_call: TRBD2; j_call: TRBJ2-7; cdr3_aa: CASSKYNGLAGDEQYF; cdr3_nt: TGTGCCAGCAGCAAATACAACGGACTAGCGGGAGACGAGCAGTACTTC
v_call: TRBV15; clone_size: once; d_call: -; j_call: TRBJ1-5; cdr3_aa: CATSLQINHQPQHF; cdr3_nt: TGTGCCACCAGCCTCCAGATCAATCATCAGCCCCAGCATTTT
v_call: TRBV27; clone_size: -; d_call: TRBD1; j_call: TRBJ2-7; cdr3_aa: CASSFQDRDEQYF; cdr3_nt: TGTGCCAGCAGTTTCCAGGACAGGGACGAGCAGTACTTC